Described below is a single T cell receptor beta chain sequence and its context. These data belong to a study of cytomegalovirus exposure and HLA in healthy donors. Across the whole study: Early release data held some 80 million unique TCRs from HLA-typed donors.

This CDR3 spans 13 amino acids. V was cut by 1 base and J by 6 bases, with 13 bases left in between. Germline loops: CDR1 SQVTM, CDR2 ANQGSEA. The PCR employed 60 Vbeta primers together with 13 Jbeta primers. The data were produced by immunoSEQ multiplex PCR, yet TCRdb's version contains in-frame clones alone and is incomplete. This sample yields around 120,000 clones, of which 81% are seen a single time; roughly 1.8% belongs to the top ten. The J gene is TRBJ2-7, the V gene TRBV29-1, with D possibly being TRBD1 (6 bases). The sample consisted of PBMCs. This TCR was sampled from a man between 18 and 29 years old in good health and CMV-seronegative. DNA of the CDR3: TGCAGCGTTGAAGGACAGGTCCGGGGCGAGCAGTACTTC. Translation gives CSVEGQVRGEQYF.